The rows below give T cell receptor beta chains drawn from one sample of a study of CD8+ T cells in alopecia areata. TCRdb keeps only in-frame clones here, not all; method: immunoSEQ multiplex PCR. This table holds approximately 180,000 clones, less than 80% found once. Specimen: CD8+ T cells sorted from blood, collected at week 0. The receptor set was obtained from a human donor with alopecia areata. The CDR3 runs from the conserved cysteine through the conserved F or W. Fields, in order: J gene, V gene, clone size, D gene, CDR3 DNA, CDR3 protein. The D gene is left open where the match is weak. Expanded clones get a size class; other rows say once, few or many, or leave the size out.

J gene: TRBJ1-1; V gene: TRBV4-1; clone size: .; D gene: .; CDR3 DNA: TGCGCCAGCAGCCAAGGCACCGAAGCTTTCTTT; CDR3 protein: CASSQGTEAFF
J gene: TRBJ1-5; V gene: TRBV27; clone size: .; D gene: .; CDR3 DNA: TGTGCCAGCAGCGTCGTGGGGGGCAATCAGCCCCAGCATTTT; CDR3 protein: CASSVVGGNQPQHF
J gene: TRBJ1-1; V gene: TRBV19; clone size: .; D gene: .; CDR3 DNA: TGTGCCAGTACCCCTGGGGGCCTCACTGAAGCTTTCTTT; CDR3 protein: CASTPGGLTEAFF
J gene: TRBJ2-5; V gene: TRBV12-5; clone size: few; D gene: TRBD2; CDR3 DNA: TGTGCTAGTGGTTTTGAATGGACTAGCGGGGGGGAAGAGACCCAGTACTTC; CDR3 protein: CASGFEWTSGGEETQYF
J gene: TRBJ1-2; V gene: TRBV28; clone size: once; D gene: .; CDR3 DNA: TGTGCCAGCAGTCCCGGTAGGGGCTATGGCTACACCTTC; CDR3 protein: CASSPGRGYGYTF
J gene: TRBJ2-5; V gene: TRBV29-1; clone size: .; D gene: TRBD1; CDR3 DNA: TGCAGCGTTATTAACAGGGGGGAAGAGACCCAGTACTTC; CDR3 protein: CSVINRGEETQYF
J gene: TRBJ2-7; V gene: TRBV12-5; clone size: .; D gene: .; CDR3 DNA: TGTGCTAGTGGAACGGGACCTGACGAGCAGTACTTC; CDR3 protein: CASGTGPDEQYF
J gene: TRBJ2-2; V gene: TRBV4-2; clone size: once; D gene: .; CDR3 DNA: TGTGCCAGCAGCCATGGGGGGACGGTGTTTTTT; CDR3 protein: CASSHGGTVFF
J gene: TRBJ1-5; V gene: TRBV4-1; clone size: .; D gene: .; CDR3 DNA: TGCGCCAGCAGCCAAGGTGGTGGGGGTAGCAATCAGCCCCAGCATTTT; CDR3 protein: CASSQGGGGSNQPQHF
J gene: TRBJ2-3; V gene: TRBV11-2; clone size: .; D gene: TRBD2; CDR3 DNA: TGTGCCAGCAGCTTAGGCCGGGGGGGCACAGATACGCAGTATTTT; CDR3 protein: CASSLGRGGTDTQYF
J gene: TRBJ2-2; V gene: TRBV2; clone size: .; D gene: .; CDR3 DNA: TGTGCCAGCAGTGTCCCGGGACGGAACACCGGGGAGCTGTTTTTT; CDR3 protein: CASSVPGRNTGELFF
J gene: TRBJ2-3; V gene: TRBV29-1; clone size: .; D gene: TRBD2; CDR3 DNA: TGCAGCGCCGGGGGGGAGGGAAATACGCAGTATTTT; CDR3 protein: CSAGGEGNTQYF
J gene: TRBJ2-1; V gene: TRBV5-6; clone size: .; D gene: .; CDR3 DNA: TGTGCCAGCAGCTCCTACGATGAGCAGTTCTTC; CDR3 protein: CASSSYDEQFF
J gene: TRBJ2-2; V gene: TRBV27; clone size: .; D gene: .; CDR3 DNA: TGTGCCAGCAGTTTATCGTCCGGGGAGCTGTTTTTT; CDR3 protein: CASSLSSGELFF
J gene: TRBJ1-1; V gene: TRBV28; clone size: few; D gene: .; CDR3 DNA: TGTGCCAGCAGTTTCAGGAGTCTGAACACTGAAGCTTTCTTT; CDR3 protein: CASSFRSLNTEAFF
J gene: TRBJ2-2; V gene: TRBV29-1; clone size: .; D gene: .; CDR3 DNA: TGCAGCGCCCCAGTGTCCGGGGAGCTGTTTTTT; CDR3 protein: CSAPVSGELFF
J gene: TRBJ1-6; V gene: TRBV7-9; clone size: few; D gene: .; CDR3 DNA: TGTGCCAGCAGCTCTCAGGGCGATTTAGCCCTCCACTTT; CDR3 protein: CASSSQGDLALHF
J gene: TRBJ2-5; V gene: TRBV7-2; clone size: .; D gene: TRBD1; CDR3 DNA: TGTGCCAGCAGCTCCCGGGACAGGAAAGTAGAGACCCAGTACTTC; CDR3 protein: CASSSRDRKVETQYF
J gene: TRBJ1-2; V gene: TRBV27; clone size: .; D gene: .; CDR3 DNA: TGTGCCAGCAGCCCCGGGACCTACTATGGCTACACCTTC; CDR3 protein: CASSPGTYYGYTF
J gene: TRBJ2-7; V gene: TRBV29-1; clone size: few; D gene: .; CDR3 DNA: TGCAGCGTTGTAGTAGCGGACAGAACCTACGAGCAGTACTTC; CDR3 protein: CSVVVADRTYEQYF
J gene: TRBJ2-1; V gene: TRBV14; clone size: few; D gene: .; CDR3 DNA: TGTGCCAGCAGCCAGGGGGGTTACAACGAGCAGTTCTTC; CDR3 protein: CASSQGGYNEQFF
J gene: TRBJ2-4; V gene: TRBV4-1; clone size: .; D gene: TRBD1; CDR3 DNA: TGCGCCAGCAGCCAAGGACAGGGGGCCAAAAACATTCAGTACTTC; CDR3 protein: CASSQGQGAKNIQYF
J gene: TRBJ2-7; V gene: TRBV6-6; clone size: .; D gene: .; CDR3 DNA: TGTGCCAGCAGTTACACAAGCGAGCAGTACTTC; CDR3 protein: CASSYTSEQYF
J gene: TRBJ2-1; V gene: TRBV27; clone size: few; D gene: .; CDR3 DNA: TGTGCCAGCAGTTTACCGACCGGGACCCCAACCAACTACAATGAGCAGTTCTTC; CDR3 protein: CASSLPTGTPTNYNEQFF
J gene: TRBJ2-7; V gene: TRBV27; clone size: .; D gene: TRBD2; CDR3 DNA: TGTGCCAGCAGTTTAGTCGGGGGGGCCGACGAGCAGTACTTC; CDR3 protein: CASSLVGGADEQYF
J gene: TRBJ2-7; V gene: TRBV27; clone size: .; D gene: .; CDR3 DNA: TGTGCCAGCAGTAGGGGGGGTCGGCCCTACGAGCAGTACTTC; CDR3 protein: CASSRGGRPYEQYF
J gene: TRBJ1-1; V gene: TRBV6-5; clone size: .; D gene: TRBD1; CDR3 DNA: TGTGCCAGCAGTGGGCAGGGGGAGCTTGAAGCTTTCTTT; CDR3 protein: CASSGQGELEAFF
J gene: TRBJ1-2; V gene: TRBV9; clone size: few; D gene: .; CDR3 DNA: TGTGCCAGCAGCGTAGCCTCCACGTGGCTCTTCTATGGCTACACCTTC; CDR3 protein: CASSVASTWLFYGYTF
J gene: TRBJ1-1; V gene: TRBV6-5; clone size: .; D gene: .; CDR3 DNA: TGTGCCAGCAGTTTTCATAACTTGAACACTGAAGCTTTCTTT; CDR3 protein: CASSFHNLNTEAFF
J gene: TRBJ1-1; V gene: TRBV7-9; clone size: few; D gene: TRBD1; CDR3 DNA: TGTGCCAGCAGCTCTAGACAGGGATGGACTGAAGCTTTCTTT; CDR3 protein: CASSSRQGWTEAFF
J gene: TRBJ1-5; V gene: TRBV6-5; clone size: .; D gene: .; CDR3 DNA: TGTGCCAGCAGTTACGGTTTCGATCAGCCCCAGCATTTT; CDR3 protein: CASSYGFDQPQHF
J gene: TRBJ2-5; V gene: TRBV13; clone size: once; D gene: .; CDR3 DNA: TGTGCCAGCAGCTTAGGGGTGGAAGAGACCCAGTACTTC; CDR3 protein: CASSLGVEETQYF
J gene: TRBJ2-4; V gene: TRBV7-9; clone size: .; D gene: .; CDR3 DNA: TGTGCCAGCAGCGCACAGGGAGAGGACATTCAGTACTTC; CDR3 protein: CASSAQGEDIQYF
J gene: TRBJ1-1; V gene: TRBV7-9; clone size: .; D gene: .; CDR3 DNA: TGTGCCAGTGCGGCTCAGGGATTTTTTGTATACACTGAAGCTTTCTTT; CDR3 protein: CASAAQGFFVYTEAFF
J gene: TRBJ2-2; V gene: TRBV9; clone size: .; D gene: .; CDR3 DNA: TGTGCCAGCAGCGTAGGAGGAGGCCGACTCACCGGGGAGCTGTTTTTT; CDR3 protein: CASSVGGGRLTGELFF
J gene: TRBJ2-3; V gene: TRBV7-9; clone size: .; D gene: TRBD2; CDR3 DNA: TGTGCCAGCAGGACCGCGGGGGGAGAAAGCACAGATACGCAGTATTTT; CDR3 protein: CASRTAGGESTDTQYF
J gene: TRBJ2-3; V gene: TRBV7-9; clone size: .; D gene: .; CDR3 DNA: TGTGCCAGCAGCTTAGTCGACATACCTAGCACAGATACGCAGTATTTT; CDR3 protein: CASSLVDIPSTDTQYF
J gene: TRBJ1-1; V gene: TRBV29-1; clone size: .; D gene: .; CDR3 DNA: TGCAGCGTTGAAGTGCCGGACTCAATAAACACTGAAGCTTTCTTT; CDR3 protein: CSVEVPDSINTEAFF
J gene: TRBJ2-5; V gene: TRBV11-2; clone size: .; D gene: .; CDR3 DNA: TGTGCCAGCAGCCAGATCCAAGAGACCCAGTACTTC; CDR3 protein: CASSQIQETQYF
J gene: TRBJ2-2; V gene: TRBV13; clone size: .; D gene: TRBD1; CDR3 DNA: TGTGCCAGCAGAGGACAGGGTCGAAACACCGGGGAGCTGTTTTTT; CDR3 protein: CASRGQGRNTGELFF
J gene: TRBJ1-2; V gene: TRBV13; clone size: once; D gene: TRBD1; CDR3 DNA: TGTGCCAGCAGCTTAGGCCGCACATACACAAGACAGGGAGACGGCTACACCTTC; CDR3 protein: CASSLGRTYTRQGDGYTF
J gene: TRBJ2-5; V gene: TRBV27; clone size: few; D gene: .; CDR3 DNA: TGTGCCAGCAGAACGGGAGCCGAGACCCAGTACTTC; CDR3 protein: CASRTGAETQYF
J gene: TRBJ2-7; V gene: TRBV7-6; clone size: .; D gene: .; CDR3 DNA: TGTGCCAGCAGCTTAGCTGCGTACTACGAGCAGTACTTC; CDR3 protein: CASSLAAYYEQYF
J gene: TRBJ1-1; V gene: TRBV30; clone size: .; D gene: .; CDR3 DNA: TGTGCCTGGAAACCGATGAACACTGAAGCTTTCTTT; CDR3 protein: CAWKPMNTEAFF
J gene: TRBJ2-2; V gene: TRBV13; clone size: few; D gene: .; CDR3 DNA: TGTGCCAGCAGCCGCATACAGGGAAACACCGGGGAGCTGTTTTTT; CDR3 protein: CASSRIQGNTGELFF
J gene: TRBJ1-2; V gene: TRBV29-1; clone size: .; D gene: .; CDR3 DNA: TGCAGCCTAAGGGGGTCTAATGGCTACACCTTC; CDR3 protein: CSLRGSNGYTF
J gene: TRBJ2-5; V gene: TRBV5-1; clone size: .; D gene: .; CDR3 DNA: TGCGCCAGCAGCTTGCCCCAAGAGACCCAGTACTTC; CDR3 protein: CASSLPQETQYF
J gene: TRBJ2-6; V gene: TRBV30; clone size: few; D gene: .; CDR3 DNA: TGTGCCTGGAGTTCAGGGTCTGGGGCCAACGTCCTGACTTTC; CDR3 protein: CAWSSGSGANVLTF
J gene: TRBJ2-1; V gene: TRBV6-5; clone size: .; D gene: .; CDR3 DNA: TGTGCCACCAGAATGGGGTACAATGAGCAGTTCTTC; CDR3 protein: CATRMGYNEQFF
J gene: TRBJ1-2; V gene: TRBV10-2; clone size: .; D gene: .; CDR3 DNA: TGCGCCAGCAGTGATGAGGGTCCGGAAGGCTACACCTTC; CDR3 protein: CASSDEGPEGYTF
J gene: TRBJ2-1; V gene: TRBV18; clone size: many; D gene: .; CDR3 DNA: TGTGCCAGCTCACCACCTAAGTTCTTC; CDR3 protein: CASSPPKFF
J gene: TRBJ2-1; V gene: TRBV5-6; clone size: .; D gene: TRBD2; CDR3 DNA: TGTGCCAGCAGCGCGGCGACTAGCGGGGTCAACCGGGTCTACAATGAGCAGTTCTTC; CDR3 protein: CASSAATSGVNRVYNEQFF
J gene: TRBJ2-6; V gene: TRBV13; clone size: .; D gene: .; CDR3 DNA: TGTGCCAGCAGCCCGCGGGGGCACGGGGCCAACGTCCTGACTTTC; CDR3 protein: CASSPRGHGANVLTF
J gene: TRBJ2-3; V gene: TRBV13; clone size: .; D gene: .; CDR3 DNA: TGTGCCAGCAGCTTAGGGACAGAAAAAGATACGCAGTATTTT; CDR3 protein: CASSLGTEKDTQYF